These T cell receptor beta chains were read from a single sample in a study of T cell responses to AZD1222 COVID-19 vaccine. Libraries were prepared by immunoSEQ multiplex PCR; TCRdb keeps only in-frame clonotypes and omits some of them. The repertoire has around 80,000 clones, roughly 90% of them found once; the top ten carry roughly 5%. This sample comprised peripheral blood, obtained on day 0 of AZD1222 vaccination. Receptors originate from an adult in good health. CDR3s include the opening cysteine and the closing phenylalanine or tryptophan.

v_call,j_call,cdr3_aa
TRBV27,TRBJ2-1,CASSSLAGGKVWQFF
TRBV28,TRBJ1-2,CASTPGQALSYGYTF
TRBV5-4,TRBJ2-7,CASSLGGGYEQYF
TRBV7-2,TRBJ2-3,CASSMAGQRTDTQYF
TRBV29-1,TRBJ1-5,CSVRGTVNQPQHF
TRBV30,TRBJ1-2,CAWSTRVYGYTF
TRBV7-6,TRBJ1-2,CASSLAEQGYGYTF
TRBV3-1/TRBV3-2,TRBJ1-5,CASSPNSLNQPQHF
TRBV28,TRBJ1-3,CASSEGQGGNTIYF
TRBV27,TRBJ1-4,CASSLWGQGEEKLFF
TRBV7-7,TRBJ1-6,CASSYRDRGTGSPLHF
TRBV5-4,TRBJ1-2,CASSPDQSQVYGYTF
TRBV9,TRBJ1-1,CASSDRPYTEAFF
TRBV7-7,TRBJ2-5,CASSRLKSETQYF
TRBV6-5,TRBJ2-2,CASTRLASNTGELFF
TRBV19,TRBJ1-4,CASRRQGGGEKLFF
TRBV6-1,TRBJ2-1,CASSEDHSSYNEQFF
TRBV7-8,TRBJ2-3,CASSSRASGFIDTQYF
TRBV7-9,TRBJ1-5,CASSYGSDQPQHF
TRBV7-3,TRBJ2-3,CASSLSSTDTQYF
TRBV5-1,TRBJ2-7,CASSGGSGSYEQYF
TRBV5-1,TRBJ1-1,CASSLRGGTEAFF
TRBV12-3/TRBV12-4,TRBJ2-3,CASQTDSTDTQYF
TRBV5-1,TRBJ1-2,CASSLGGGAGYTF
TRBV5-4,TRBJ1-1,CASSLGGGATEAFF
TRBV5-1,TRBJ1-2,CASSRGTASNYGYTF
TRBV11-1,TRBJ1-2,CASSPGRVTLSGYTF
TRBV5-1,TRBJ1-2,CASSLHDPYGYTF
TRBV11-2,TRBJ2-1,CASSLAGGLYNEQFF
TRBV19,TRBJ1-4,CASSIFGQGDDVLEKLFF
TRBV7-9,TRBJ1-4,CASSWGPNEKLFF
TRBV11-1,TRBJ2-5,CASSLAEGETQYF
TRBV9,TRBJ1-4,CASSVAPRVGEKLFF
TRBV7-8,TRBJ2-2,CASSREVGGSGELFF
TRBV6-1,TRBJ1-5,CASSVLSRALLDSNQPQHF
TRBV19,TRBJ1-5,CASSMRGGGSNQPQHF
TRBV12-1,TRBJ1-2,CASSGRDRRYGYTF
TRBV18,TRBJ1-4,CASSPSILEKLFF
TRBV4-1,TRBJ2-5,CASSRMQGETQYF
TRBV5-6,TRBJ2-2,CASSSGQRFNTGELFF
TRBV3-1/TRBV3-2,TRBJ1-3,CASSLYRGDGNTIYF
TRBV7-2,TRBJ2-2,CASSVMGGLAGIGTGELFF
TRBV15,TRBJ2-4,CATSRFGGLSKNIQYF
TRBV10-2,TRBJ1-2,CASKRGDYGYTF